The following is a T cell receptor beta chain sequence with its context. This clonotype was seen only a few times. Which antigen it targets is not known. Base qualities were left out, and no much larger clone turns up one base away. This sample is drawn from a study of Graves' ophthalmopathy and Graves' hyperthyroidism (dated by TCRdb to between 2018 and 2020). Looking at the study overall: Hyperthyroidism was defined as stable when no progression to ophthalmopathy occurred within 18 months of follow-up. A discovery set of 90 to 100 patients (approximately 45 ophthalmopathy, under 65 stable hyperthyroidism) was enrolled to explore V-J signatures distinguishing ophthalmopathy from hyperthyroidism. The study used TCR beta repertoire signatures to distinguish Graves' ophthalmopathy from Graves' hyperthyroidism and to predict progression to ophthalmopathy. After sampling, hyperthyroidism patients received methimazole starting at 30 mg daily, and ophthalmopathy patients received high-dose intravenous methylprednisolone. For independent validation, a separate cohort was made up of 18 to 20 hyperthyroidism patients plus 17 patients who later progressed from hyperthyroidism to ophthalmopathy. In total, 135 blood samples were TCR-sequenced: approximately 42 ophthalmopathy, 80 or so hyperthyroidism and 17 hyperthyroidism-to-ophthalmopathy patients. In about six hyperthyroidism patients, the T-cell repertoire of thyroid tissue was compared with the T-cell repertoire of blood. Paper-wide results and their limitations: In cross-validation, the 13-signature model distinguished ophthalmopathy from stable hyperthyroidism with around 90% sensitivity and approximately 81% specificity, while in the test set the corresponding values were around 79% and 71%. Among expanded thyroid clonotypes with frequency above 0.001, most also showed up in blood, which suggests that blood repertoires may reflect the thyroid immune response. In validation, the model predicted ophthalmopathy progression with nearly 71% sensitivity and roughly 78% specificity; more than ten predicted patients were CT-confirmed with GO in a median of 6.5 months. No statistical method was used to set the sample size in advance, and the investigators knew which group each participant was assigned to.

The germline V gene encodes CDR1 DFQATT and CDR2 SNEGSKA (reference sequence). Trimming at the junction amounts to 0 bases on V and 6 bases on J, and the germline ends lie 11 bases apart. Reading from cysteine to phenylalanine, the CDR3 counts 13 amino acids. Left in the record is the CDR3 DNA by itself, 39 bases read in frame from the first base. The hyperthyroidism patients were 18 to 65 years old and newly diagnosed, with a disease duration of less than 2 months. Anyone with other autoimmune diseases, uncontrolled infections, pregnancy or lactation was excluded from the study. Clinical symptoms, serum thyroxine, TRAb, thyroid ultrasound and orbital computed tomography were used for diagnosis. Trizol reagent was used to extract the total RNA, and its quality was then checked on an Agilent 2100 Bioanalyzer. TCR beta CDR3 regions were amplified from RNA transcripts for repertoire sequencing. The first round of RT-PCR was done with HTBI primers and the Qiagen OneStep RT-PCR kit, and was followed by a second round of multiplex PCR, then size selection and purification. Libraries were sequenced on an Illumina HiSeq2000 using paired-end 100 bp reads. Per the source publication's procedure: SOAPnuke was used to process the reads, throwing out any read that had adapters, had uncalled bases, had a mean Phred below 15, or lacked an exact constant-primer or identifier match. High-quality paired reads were merged with COPE v1.2.5. Clonotypes were defined as unique nucleotide sequences and were aligned to IMGT TRB V, D and J references using MiTCR v1.1. Analysis was restricted to V-J combinations with a frequency above 0.0001, which covered 99% to 99.2% of repertoires. A TCR clonal expansion and chaos score per V-J combination was defined as the ratio of F50 clonal expansion to chaos observed in the TCRdist matrix. Welch's t-statistics and random forest were used to narrow the features down to around twelve V-J combinations, which were then fed into a naive Bayes classifier. Thyroid-blood repertoire similarity was quantified with the Morisita-Horn index. TCRdb trimmed the raw reads at Q25, called clones with MiXCR and kept productive beta chains. Rows merge per CDR3 protein into single entries with the most common DNA and genes. V and J calls and clone size were set by TCRdb, not the authors. This sample gives 500,000 to 700,000 distinct CDR3 sequences in total; less than 40% of them show up just once. Of the sample, less than 4.5% is held by the ten largest clones.

This sequence was found in an adult man with Graves' hyperthyroidism. The chain is assembled from TRBV20-1 and TRBJ2-5, with the D segment identity uncertain. The sequencing sample was made of peripheral blood or thyroid tissue (not recorded which). The base sequence is TGCAGTGCTAGAGATGTGACCCTACAGACCCAGTACTTC. It translates as CSARDVTLQTQYF.